The 10 T cell receptor beta chains reported below all come from one sample, sequenced in a study of a mutant IDH1 vaccine in newly diagnosed glioma. Their antigens remain unidentified. Regarding time point: week 23, last vaccination. Doses consisted of 300 ug of mutant IDH1 20-mer peptide each, paired with topical imiquimod. Profiled with immunoSEQ multiplex PCR; TCRdb holds only in-frame clones, not every one. The data hold approximately 30,000 clones, with 82% observed a single time. The material sequenced was PBMCs, taken from a glioma patient whose treatment included an IDH1 peptide vaccine. These receptor sequences come from a woman aged 25-40 years with glioma.

This clone showed up just once. This chain connects TRBV2 to TRBJ2-5; 11 positions match TRBD1. The CDR3 consists of 16 residues. Germline V gene lookup returns CDR1 SNHLY and CDR2 FYNNEI. J was trimmed by 5 bases and V by 1 base; bases with no gene match: 6. CDR3 sequence reads: CASSEGTGGFRETQYF. The DNA of the CDR3 is TGTGCCAGCAGTGAAGGGACAGGGGGCTTTCGTGAGACCCAGTACTTC.

The CDR3 spells CATGFRNTEAFF. Here the CDR3 DNA reads TGTGCCACCGGGTTTCGGAACACTGAAGCTTTCTTT. The rearrangement uses TRBV19 and TRBJ1-1; D is ambiguous. Trimming took 10 bases from V and 1 from J, leaving 10 bases between them. Germline values: CDR1 LNHDA, CDR2 SQIVND (reference sequence). CDR3 size: 12 residues.

This clone has a handful of counts. V is TRBV5-6 and J is TRBJ1-2, with TRBD1 identical over 7 bases. Germline lookup yields CDR1 SGHDT and CDR2 YYEEEE. V lost 6 bases and J lost 12; bases outside the gene matches: 8. The CDR3 consists of 11 residues. The CDR3 is CASTRTGHNTF. CDR3 sequence (DNA): TGTGCCAGCACCAGGACAGGCCATAACACCTTC.

The V call is TRBV18, the J call TRBJ1-4; D gene uncertain. From germline, CDR1 is KGHSH and CDR2 LQKENI. This CDR3 contains 16 residues. V lost 3 bases, J lost 4 bases, and 15 bases lay in between. The CDR3 region is CASSPQSDRRNEKLFF. CDR3 coding DNA: TGTGCCAGCTCACCTCAGTCGGACCGCCGTAATGAAAAACTGTTTTTT.

The V call is TRBV9, the J call TRBJ2-3; D remains unclear. The germline V and J ends were trimmed by 0 bases and 8 bases, with 13 bases remaining between them. Germline V lookup: CDR1 SGDLS, CDR2 YYNGEE. This CDR3 has 14 amino acids. The DNA for the CDR3 is TGTGCCAGCAGCGTAGGGAACGGTCTGGGTACGCAGTATTTT. Translation gives CASSVGNGLGTQYF.

This sequence joins TRBV2 and TRBJ1-2; TRBD1 aligns across 8 bases. CDR1 and CDR2 from the germline V gene are SNHLY and FYNNEI. The CDR3 loop spans 14 amino acids. With 7 bases clipped from V and 6 bases from J, the junction kept 10 bases outside the gene matches. CDR3 sequence (DNA): TGTGCCAGCACGGGACAGGTCTCCCTCGATGGCTACACCTTC. Protein product: CASTGQVSLDGYTF.

This clone was observed a few times. V and J are TRBV2 and TRBJ1-1; D is uncertain. The V gene's germline CDR1 is SNHLY and CDR2 FYNNEI. The CDR3 sequence is 14 residues long. Trimming pared 1 base from V and 2 bases from J, leaving 8 bases between. For the CDR3, the DNA is TGTGCCAGCAGTGAAGGGGAATCAAACACTGAAGCTTTCTTT. This encodes CASSEGESNTEAFF. Looking up the rest from reference TRBV2 and TRBJ1-1 gives the full variable domain: EPEVTQTPSHQVTQMGQEVILRCVPISNHLYFYWYRQILGQKVEFLVSFYNNEISEKSEIFDDQFSVERPDGSNFTLKIRSTKLEDSAMYFCASSEGESNTEAFFGQGTRLTVV.

V gene TRBV6-6 combines with J gene TRBJ2-7, with TRBD1 matching over 9 bases. The CDR3 consists of 13 residues. Per the germline V gene, CDR1 is MNHNY and CDR2 is SVGAGI (reference sequence). Trimming removed 10 bases from V and 2 bases from J; junction bases left unmatched: 6. CDR3 in DNA: TGTGCCATCAGCGGACAGGGGACCTACGAGCAGTACTTC. It codes for CAISGQGTYEQYF.

The rearrangement joins TRBV7-2 to TRBJ1-1, with D tentatively TRBD1 (6 bases). Germline loops: CDR1 SGHTA, CDR2 FQGNSA. This CDR3 spans 15 amino acids. Trimming removed 5 bases from V and 2 bases from J, with 15 bases in between. Here the CDR3 reads CASSPAPTGNTEAFF. CDR3 bases: TGTGCCAGCAGCCCCGCCCCGACAGGTAACACTGAAGCTTTCTTT.

J is TRBJ2-1 and V is TRBV5-5; D call uncertain. Germline CDR1 is SGHKS and CDR2 is YYEKEE (reference sequence). Trimming removed 3 bases at V and 3 bases at J, with 19 bases between. CDR3 length: 17 residues. CDR3 residues: CASSWAGPTLNYNEQFF. Here the CDR3 DNA reads TGTGCCAGCAGCTGGGCCGGGCCCACGCTGAACTACAATGAGCAGTTCTTC.